The text below deals with one T cell receptor (beta chain). The CDR3 totals 15 residues. Germline lookup yields CDR1 SGHNT and CDR2 YYREEE (reference sequence). Deletions cut 0 bases from V and 4 bases from J, with 13 bases between. The data derive from a study of blood T cell repertoires in COVID-19. Study context: Italy, Spain and the United States were the sources of the convalescent and acute COVID-19 samples. The cDNA or gDNA used as material had been derived from T cells, B-cell-depleted T cells, or PBMCs.

As handled by the study authors: How many nucleated cells were present was estimated from reference gene primer amplification. Sequenced by immunoSEQ multiplex PCR; TCRdb stores in-frame clones only, minus some. That table supplies the V and J calls and clone size; D and trimming were determined from the DNA. The repertoire holds 55,000 to 85,000 clones, with around 87% as singletons. The material sequenced was peripheral blood. The chain is built from TRBV5-4 and TRBJ1-2, with D perhaps TRBD1 (6 bases). This sequence was found in a human donor in a cohort sampled during active COVID-19. For the CDR3, the DNA is TGTGCCAGCAGCTTGGGGTTGGGGGCCGGCTATGGCTACACCTTC. It translates to CASSLGLGAGYGYTF.